This passage covers 29 T cell receptor beta chains from one sample sequenced in a study of blood T cell repertoires in COVID-19. The assay was immunoSEQ multiplex PCR, and TCRdb's table has in-frame clones only and misses some. Here the sample spans about half a million clones, 80% to 90% being singletons. The specimen was peripheral blood. The receptor set was obtained from a human donor in a cohort sampled during active COVID-19.

This clone has a single count. Germline and junction disagree at one end, which may indicate a read error. The V call is TRBV7-7, the J call TRBJ2-5; D is perhaps TRBD2 (6 bases). CDR1 and CDR2 (germline): SSHAT, FNYEAQ (reference sequence). CDR3 size: 14 residues. In DNA, the CDR3 is TGTGCTAGCAGCTTAGGAGGGCCCCAAGAGACCCAGTACTTC. It encodes CASSLGGPQETQYF.

The chain carries TRBV19 and TRBJ1-3; D gene ambiguous. This CDR3 spans 13 amino acids. V was trimmed by 6 bases and J by 2 bases, leaving 8 bases between them. In germline, CDR1 is LNHDA, CDR2 SQIVND (reference sequence). In DNA form, the CDR3 reads TGTGCCAGTAGGCCCCCGGCTGGAAACACCATATATTTT. It codes for CASRPPAGNTIYF.

This chain uses TRBV15 with TRBJ1-4; D gene unclear. Germline CDR1 reads LNHNV; CDR2 reads YYDKDF (reference sequence). The CDR3 is made up of 16 amino acids. Trimming took 5 bases from V and 8 from J, leaving 21 bases between them. This CDR3 reads CATSEPEEGLREKLFF. The CDR3 nucleotides are TGTGCCACCAGCGAGCCCGAGGAGGGCTTGCGGGAAAAACTGTTTTTT. The variable domain in full, with the rest retrieved from reference TRBV15 and TRBJ1-4, is DAMVIQNPRYQVTQFGKPVTLSCSQTLNHNVMYWYQQKSSQAPKLLFHYYDKDFNNEADTPDNFQSRRPNTSFCFLDIRSPGLGDTAMYLCATSEPEEGLREKLFFGSGTQLSVL.

The rearrangement joins TRBV28 to TRBJ2-2; 14 positions agree with TRBD2. Germline trimming cut 4 bases from V and 6 bases from J; bases unmatched to any gene: 4. The CDR3 has 16 amino acids. Germline CDR1 reads MDHEN; CDR2 reads SYDVKM. The CDR3 loop is CASSSGTSGRSGELFF. The CDR3 DNA sequence: TGTGCCAGCAGTTCGGGGACTAGCGGGAGATCCGGGGAGCTGTTTTTT.

The count of this clone is one. V is TRBV24-1 and J is TRBJ1-4; 9 positions agree with TRBD1. Unmatched junction bases numbered 5, after V lost 3 bases and J lost 7 bases. The CDR3 is 15 amino acids. Germline V gene data show CDR1 as KGHDR and CDR2 as SFDVKD. CDR3 nucleotides: TGTGCCACCAGTGATCCGACAGGGGGGGGTGAAAAACTGTTTTTT. Its translation is CATSDPTGGGEKLFF.

This sequence joins TRBV12-3 or TRBV12-4 and TRBJ2-1; a weak D match, TRBD1 (6 bases). The V gene lost 7 bases and the J gene lost 8 bases, with 12 bases spanning the gap. The CDR3 is 12 amino acids. The CDR3 region is CASKDYRDEQFF. Here the CDR3 DNA reads TGTGCCAGCAAAGATTACAGGGATGAGCAGTTCTTC.

DNA for the CDR3: TGTGCCAGCAGCTTAGGACTAGCGGGAGGGCCATACGAGCAGTACTTC. It encodes CASSLGLAGGPYEQYF. V and J are TRBV7-3 and TRBJ2-7, with 15 positions matching TRBD2. After removal of 2 bases from V and 4 bases from J, the junction contained 3 bases not matched to a gene. The CDR3 contains 16 residues. Per the germline V gene, CDR1 is SGHTA and CDR2 is FQGTGA.

This chain joins TRBV2 and TRBJ2-5; 15 positions agree with TRBD2. J was trimmed by 7 bases and V by 5 bases; bases with no gene match: 8. This CDR3 spans 16 amino acids. Germline V gene lookup returns CDR1 SNHLY and CDR2 FYNNEI. CDR3: CASSSTGLAGGGTQYF. The CDR3 DNA is TGTGCCAGCAGTTCGACCGGACTAGCGGGAGGGGGGACCCAGTACTTC.

CDR3 loop: CAWNRLAGRTDTQYF. As DNA, the CDR3 is TGTGCCTGGAACCGACTAGCGGGAAGGACAGATACGCAGTATTTT. This rearrangement joins TRBV30 to TRBJ2-3; TRBD2 agrees at 11 bases. There are 15 residues in the CDR3. Trimming took 4 bases from V and 3 from J; bases not matched to a gene: 6. Per the germline V gene, CDR1 is GTSNPN and CDR2 is SVGIG (reference sequence).

V is TRBV7-8 and J is TRBJ1-5; TRBD1 matches 10 bases. Germline CDR1 SGHVS, CDR2 FQNEAQ. Unmatched junction bases numbered 5, after V lost 5 bases and J lost 7 bases. The CDR3 totals 14 residues. This chain's CDR3 is CASSGGQGRQPQHF. The CDR3 DNA reads TGTGCCAGCAGCGGGGGACAGGGGAGACAGCCCCAGCATTTT. Full variable domain (missing parts from reference TRBV7-8 and TRBJ1-5): GAGVSQSPRYKVAKRGQDVALRCDPISGHVSLFWYQQALGQGPEFLTYFQNEAQLDKSGLPSDRFFAERPEGSVSTLKIQRTQQEDSAVYLCASSGGQGRQPQHFGDGTRLSIL.

J is TRBJ2-7 and V is TRBV27, with 7 bases aligning to TRBD1. With V trimmed by 7 bases and J by 2 bases, 8 bases remained unmatched. CDR1 is MNHEY, CDR2 SMNVEV, per germline (reference sequence). This CDR3 contains 14 residues. The CDR3 sequence is CASKGQVPTYEQYF. In nucleotides, the CDR3 is TGTGCCAGCAAAGGACAGGTTCCTACCTACGAGCAGTACTTC.

The chain employs TRBV3-1 (or the pseudogene TRBV3-2) and TRBJ1-4; no firm D call. From germline, CDR1 is LGHDT and CDR2 YNNKEL (reference sequence). Trimming shortened V by 1 base and J by 7 bases, and 10 bases separated the two germline ends. The CDR3 has 14 amino acids. The CDR3 is CASSQGNTGEKLFF. In DNA form, the CDR3 reads TGTGCCAGCAGCCAAGGGAATACGGGTGAAAAACTGTTTTTT.

This chain links TRBV5-6 with TRBJ2-7, with 7 bases aligning to TRBD1. Germline assignment: CDR1 SGHDT and CDR2 YYEEEE. The V gene end was trimmed by 2 bases and the J gene end by 7 bases; junction bases not matched to a gene: 12. This CDR3 is 15 amino acids long. The CDR3 DNA reads TGTGCCAGCAGCTTTTTTCAGGGACAGTCGCTGGAGCAGTACTTC. Translation gives CASSFFQGQSLEQYF.

The J gene is TRBJ2-7, the V gene TRBV19; TRBD1 is a possible D gene (5 bases). CDR1 is LNHDA and CDR2 is SQIVND in the germline V gene (reference sequence). Trimming took off 2 bases at V and 3 bases at J, with 14 bases between the two ends. The CDR3 is made up of 15 amino acids. The DNA for the CDR3 is TGTGCCAGTAGTATATCGGCAGGGAAGGGCTACGAGCAGTACTTC. It translates to CASSISAGKGYEQYF.

The V gene is TRBV30, the J gene TRBJ1-1, with TRBD1 matching over 8 bases. With 0 bases clipped from V and 4 bases from J, the junction kept 7 bases outside the gene matches. The germline V gene has CDR1 GTSNPN and CDR2 SVGIG (reference sequence). This CDR3 is built from 15 residues. The CDR3: CAWSVPRTGSTEAFF. CDR3 DNA sequence: TGTGCCTGGAGTGTACCCAGGACAGGGAGCACTGAAGCTTTCTTT.

The chain joins TRBV7-3 to TRBJ1-2, with TRBD1 matching 8 bases. The V and J ends lost 2 bases and 4 bases, in that order; junction bases with no gene match: 21. This CDR3 contains 20 residues. Germline lookup yields CDR1 SGHTA and CDR2 FQGTGA. This CDR3 reads CASSLDEVGTGDLSGYGYTF. CDR3 in DNA: TGTGCCAGCAGCTTAGATGAAGTCGGGACAGGCGACCTGAGTGGCTATGGCTACACCTTC. The variable domain in full, with the rest retrieved from reference TRBV7-3 and TRBJ1-2, is GAGVSQTPSNKVTEKGKYVELRCDPISGHTALYWYRQSLGQGPEFLIYFQGTGAADDSGLPNDRFFAVRPEGSVSTLKIQRTERGDSAVYLCASSLDEVGTGDLSGYGYTFGSGTRLTVV.

The rearrangement joins TRBV5-4 to TRBJ1-1; D is unresolved. Germline CDR1 and CDR2: SGHNT and YYREEE (reference sequence). The CDR3 covers 15 residues. The germline V and J ends were trimmed by 4 bases and 1 base, with 14 bases remaining between them. CDR3 DNA: TGTGCCAGCAGCCCCACCGTACCGGGGAACACTGAAGCTTTCTTT. Amino acids: CASSPTVPGNTEAFF.

Points on this clone: The sample contains more than one DNA sequence encoding this CDR3. This chain uses TRBV5-1 with TRBJ2-3, with 14 nucleotides matching TRBD2. The CDR3 is 17 residues long. Trimming cost V 0 bases and J 3 bases; bases outside gene matches: 3. CDR1 is SGHRS and CDR2 is YFSETQ in the germline V gene. CDR3 sequence (DNA): TGCGCCAGCAGCTTGGAGGGGACTAGCGGGAGTACAGATACGCAGTATTTT. This encodes CASSLEGTSGSTDTQYF. The entire variable domain, with the rest obtained from reference TRBV5-1 and TRBJ2-3, is as follows: KAGVTQTPRYLIKTRGQQVTLSCSPISGHRSVSWYQQTPGQGLQFLFEYFSETQRNKGNFPGRFSGRQFSNSRSEMNVSTLELGDSALYLCASSLEGTSGSTDTQYFGPGTRLTVL.

The V call is TRBV6-1, the J call TRBJ2-7; D remains unclear. This CDR3 has 13 amino acids. Trimming took off 3 bases at V and 0 bases at J, with 6 bases between the two ends. Germline V gives CDR1 MNHNS, CDR2 SASEGT. In DNA, the CDR3 is TGTGCCAGCAGTGAGGCATACTCCTACGAGCAGTACTTC. Its translation: CASSEAYSYEQYF.

The chain joins TRBV5-3 to TRBJ1-4; D gene ambiguous. TRBV5-3 is an ORF; its function is uncertain. The V gene lost 0 bases and the J gene lost 3 bases, with 6 bases spanning the gap. CDR3 length: 14 residues. CDR3 residues: CARSLGSANEKLFF. The CDR3 DNA reads TGTGCCAGAAGCTTGGGCTCAGCTAATGAAAAACTGTTTTTT.

This clone was counted once. V gene TRBV28 combines with J gene TRBJ1-2; 11 bases are a match to TRBD1. Germline lookup yields CDR1 MDHEN and CDR2 SYDVKM. V lost 7 bases and J lost 7; bases outside the gene matches: 11. The CDR3 extends over 15 amino acids. As DNA, the CDR3 is TGTGCCAGCACCTCCCCTGGACAGGGGGCCCCTGGCTACACCTTC. Its translation is CASTSPGQGAPGYTF.

The rearrangement links TRBV28 to TRBJ2-5; 7 nucleotides agree with TRBD1. The CDR3 is 15 amino acids. Looked up from germline, CDR1 is MDHEN and CDR2 is SYDVKM. J lost 2 bases, V lost 6 bases, and 9 bases had no gene match. CDR3 amino acids: CASSPDRAGQETQYF. The CDR3 DNA reads TGTGCCAGCAGCCCTGACAGGGCGGGTCAAGAGACCCAGTACTTC.

V usage is TRBV18 and J usage is TRBJ2-7; no reliable D call. The V end lost 6 bases, the J end lost 3 bases, and 12 bases lay between the germline ends. Germline loops: CDR1 KGHSH, CDR2 LQKENI. The CDR3 totals 13 residues. In nucleotides, the CDR3 is TGTGCCAGCTCGGTCACTTCCAACTACGAGCAGTACTTC. Translation: CASSVTSNYEQYF.

The chain is built from TRBV30 and TRBJ2-5; 11 bases line up with TRBD2. The CDR3 sequence is 15 residues long. Germline V gene lookup returns CDR1 GTSNPN and CDR2 SVGIG (reference sequence). With 2 bases clipped from V and 4 bases from J, the junction kept 6 bases outside the gene matches. This chain's CDR3 is CAWSMRLAGTETQYF. As DNA, the CDR3 is TGTGCCTGGAGTATGCGACTAGCGGGGACAGAGACCCAGTACTTC.

The CDR3 is CASRPRGAGGEQYF. The CDR3 bases are TGTGCCAGCAGACCAAGGGGGGCAGGGGGCGAGCAGTACTTC. The chain employs TRBV27 and TRBJ2-7; TRBD1 is a possible D gene (7 bases). The CDR3 is 14 amino acids. With 6 bases removed from V and 6 bases from J, the gap between germline ends came to 18 bases. The germline gives CDR1 MNHEY, CDR2 SMNVEV (reference sequence).

This chain joins TRBV30 and TRBJ1-5, with 9 bases aligning to TRBD1. Germline loops: CDR1 GTSNPN, CDR2 SVGIG (reference sequence). V trimming: 1 base; J trimming: 6 bases; junction bases outside the gene matches: 10. The CDR3 is 16 amino acids. As DNA, the CDR3 is TGTGCCTGGAGTGGGCCGGGACAGGGAGGCGGTCAGCCCCAGCATTTT. Protein sequence: CAWSGPGQGGGQPQHF.

The chain links TRBV28 to TRBJ2-1; D uncertain. This CDR3 is 12 amino acids long. Trimming cost V 6 bases and J 5 bases, with 8 bases left between them. Germline CDR1 MDHEN, CDR2 SYDVKM. CDR3 bases: TGTGCCAGCAGACTAACCAACAATGAGCAGTTCTTC. Encoded protein: CASRLTNNEQFF.

This chain links TRBV5-1 with TRBJ2-1, with a possible D match to TRBD2 (6 bases). The CDR3 length is 15 residues. V was cut by 0 bases and J by 6 bases, with 13 bases left in between. Germline-derived CDR1 and CDR2 are SGHRS and YFSETQ. The CDR3 sequence is CASSLGLSGPNEQFF. CDR3 DNA: TGCGCCAGCAGCTTGGGGCTTAGCGGCCCCAATGAGCAGTTCTTC.

The chain recombines TRBV3-1 (or the pseudogene TRBV3-2) with TRBJ2-5; D is ambiguous. V lost 4 bases to trimming and J lost 2 bases, with 8 bases between them. Per the germline V gene, CDR1 is LGHDT and CDR2 is YNNKEL (reference sequence). The CDR3 spans 13 residues. CDR3 sequence (DNA): TGTGCCAGCAGCCGGGCGCAGCAAGAGACCCAGTACTTC. This sequence encodes CASSRAQQETQYF.